These T cell receptor beta chains were read from a single sample in a study of cytomegalovirus exposure and HLA in healthy donors. The method was immunoSEQ multiplex PCR; TCRdb's version includes in-frame clones alone and lacks a portion of them. The sample contains roughly 73,000 clones, roughly 70% of which appear only once. Input material: PBMCs. The receptor source for this set is a man between 65 and 80 years old in good health and CMV-seronegative. Each CDR3 is given with its conserved first and last residue. Each record gives: V gene, clone size, CDR3 length, J gene, CDR3 protein. Size tells how often a clone was seen (once, few, many) or the class of an expanded clone, and some rows leave it out.

v_gene: TRBV5-1; abundance: NA; len: 14; j_gene: TRBJ1-2; CDR3aa: CASSLATALYGYTF
v_gene: TRBV11-2; abundance: NA; len: 14; j_gene: TRBJ1-1; CDR3aa: CASSWGQMNTEAFF
v_gene: TRBV19; abundance: NA; len: 16; j_gene: TRBJ1-2; CDR3aa: CASTDYGQGSNYGYTF
v_gene: TRBV6-6; abundance: few; len: 12; j_gene: TRBJ2-1; CDR3aa: CASSPGTPIWFF
v_gene: TRBV30; abundance: NA; len: 15; j_gene: TRBJ2-1; CDR3aa: CAWSEGQGAYNEQFF
v_gene: TRBV28; abundance: NA; len: 15; j_gene: TRBJ2-7; CDR3aa: CAISAGWDFRDEQYF
v_gene: TRBV6-6; abundance: NA; len: 15; j_gene: TRBJ1-5; CDR3aa: CASRHSSASNQPQHF
v_gene: TRBV7-9; abundance: few; len: 18; j_gene: TRBJ2-3; CDR3aa: CASSSRAFTGGLTDTQYF
v_gene: TRBV5-1; abundance: NA; len: 16; j_gene: TRBJ2-3; CDR3aa: CASSLDAGGVGDTQYF
v_gene: TRBV6-5; abundance: NA; len: 16; j_gene: TRBJ2-2; CDR3aa: CASSYQLAGGTGELFF
v_gene: TRBV5-1; abundance: NA; len: 13; j_gene: TRBJ1-4; CDR3aa: CASREGAAEKLFF
v_gene: TRBV28; abundance: NA; len: 13; j_gene: TRBJ1-2; CDR3aa: CASRSGGNYGYTF
v_gene: TRBV5-4; abundance: NA; len: 14; j_gene: TRBJ2-7; CDR3aa: CASSLEAGAHEQYF
v_gene: TRBV18; abundance: once; len: 15; j_gene: TRBJ1-1; CDR3aa: CASSPDTTGGFEAFF
v_gene: TRBV30; abundance: once; len: 13; j_gene: TRBJ1-6; CDR3aa: CAWSLQGNSPLHF
v_gene: TRBV4-1; abundance: NA; len: 15; j_gene: TRBJ1-4; CDR3aa: CASSYQDGRGGKLFF
v_gene: TRBV6-1; abundance: NA; len: 15; j_gene: TRBJ1-1; CDR3aa: CASNKAGTGYIEAFF
v_gene: TRBV19; abundance: NA; len: 13; j_gene: TRBJ1-5; CDR3aa: CASNNRVDQPQHF
v_gene: TRBV6-6; abundance: NA; len: 12; j_gene: TRBJ2-5; CDR3aa: CASKGGTETQYF
v_gene: TRBV7-8; abundance: NA; len: 15; j_gene: TRBJ1-5; CDR3aa: CASSLGWPGGQPQHF
v_gene: TRBV6-1; abundance: NA; len: 16; j_gene: TRBJ2-1; CDR3aa: CASSEFRTGGYNEQFF
v_gene: TRBV28; abundance: NA; len: 13; j_gene: TRBJ2-6; CDR3aa: CASKLAGANVLTF
v_gene: TRBV5-1; abundance: NA; len: 16; j_gene: TRBJ2-5; CDR3aa: CASSPRTGLRQETQYF
v_gene: TRBV7-2; abundance: NA; len: 13; j_gene: TRBJ2-5; CDR3aa: CASTRAGLGTQYF
v_gene: TRBV18; abundance: NA; len: 16; j_gene: TRBJ2-1; CDR3aa: CASSPPGRLGHNEQFF
v_gene: TRBV28; abundance: once; len: 15; j_gene: TRBJ2-5; CDR3aa: CASSIGTDRVETQYF
v_gene: TRBV28; abundance: once; len: 14; j_gene: TRBJ1-4; CDR3aa: CASRKGGVAEKLFF
v_gene: TRBV30; abundance: few; len: 12; j_gene: TRBJ2-1; CDR3aa: CAWSRSINEQFF
v_gene: TRBV7-2; abundance: NA; len: 15; j_gene: TRBJ2-3; CDR3aa: CASSLASSGTDTQYF
v_gene: TRBV30; abundance: NA; len: 14; j_gene: TRBJ2-2; CDR3aa: CAWRALAAGGELFF
v_gene: TRBV7-2; abundance: NA; len: 18; j_gene: TRBJ2-7; CDR3aa: CASSLVPRGAVPSYEQYF
v_gene: TRBV2; abundance: few; len: 13; j_gene: TRBJ1-5; CDR3aa: CASSRDNNQPQHF
v_gene: TRBV7-2; abundance: NA; len: 15; j_gene: TRBJ2-1; CDR3aa: CASSWGTSEYNEQFF
v_gene: TRBV29-1; abundance: NA; len: 12; j_gene: TRBJ2-7; CDR3aa: CSAGQGTYEQYF
v_gene: TRBV5-6; abundance: once; len: 14; j_gene: TRBJ2-5; CDR3aa: CASVGTGAGKTQYF
v_gene: TRBV7-2; abundance: few; len: 18; j_gene: TRBJ1-4; CDR3aa: CASSLALPPQGTNEKLFF
v_gene: TRBV30; abundance: NA; len: 14; j_gene: TRBJ1-1; CDR3aa: CAWSNDRVNTEAFF